This T cell receptor (beta chain) is drawn from a study of naive and memory T cell subsets. Alpha and beta libraries were amplified separately from the second PCR onward. V was pared by 11 bases and J by 1 base, with 6 bases of the junction left unmatched. Germline V gene data show CDR1 as SEHNR and CDR2 as FQNEAQ (reference sequence). There are 13 residues in the CDR3. This clonotype appeared many times. Its specificity is not known. Both TRBC1 and TRBC2 were covered by a beta constant-region primer of two equimolar oligonucleotides. Ligated cDNA was amplified by four rounds of PCR with nested alpha and beta constant-region primers and SP2. Ligation attached a single-stranded oligonucleotide with a 12-nucleotide UMI and the SP2 primer to the cDNA 3' end. A single record per CDR3 protein comes from TCRdb applying MiXCR to the UMI-ligation and nested PCR reads. This sample has 150,000 or so distinct CDR3 sequences, with about 23% found just once.

Findings and caveats of the study: Possibly reflecting memory cells re-expressing CD45RA, a few larger clonotypes occurred in naive repertoires, especially CD8. Expression changes during T cell differentiation may affect RNA-based TCR counts.

The receptor was derived from a human donor in good health. The sample was naive CD4+ T cells from blood. The rearrangement uses TRBV7-9 and TRBJ2-3; 7 nucleotides match TRBD2. The CDR3 spells CAVGGSRTDTQYF. The CDR3 nucleotides read TGTGCCGTCGGCGGGAGCCGCACAGATACGCAGTATTTT.